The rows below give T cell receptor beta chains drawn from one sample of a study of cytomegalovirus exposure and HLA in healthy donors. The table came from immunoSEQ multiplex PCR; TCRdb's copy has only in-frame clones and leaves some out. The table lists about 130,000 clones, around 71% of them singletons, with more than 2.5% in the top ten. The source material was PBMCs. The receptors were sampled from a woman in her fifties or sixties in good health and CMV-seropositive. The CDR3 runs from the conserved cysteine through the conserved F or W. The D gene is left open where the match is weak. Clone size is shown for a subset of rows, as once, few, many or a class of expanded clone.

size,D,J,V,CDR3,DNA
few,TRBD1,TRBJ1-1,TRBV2,CASSVRQGAGEAFF,TGTGCCAGCAGTGTACGCCAGGGGGCAGGAGAAGCTTTCTTT
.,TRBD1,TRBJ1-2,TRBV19,CASVRTGANYGYTF,TGTGCCAGCGTTCGGACAGGGGCCAACTACGGCTACACCTTC
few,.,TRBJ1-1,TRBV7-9,CASSATRTEAFF,TGTGCCAGCAGCGCCACTCGCACTGAAGCTTTCTTT
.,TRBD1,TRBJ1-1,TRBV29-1,CSVVGTPTGGGYEAFF,TGCAGCGTTGTGGGGACCCCTACAGGGGGCGGTTATGAAGCTTTCTTT
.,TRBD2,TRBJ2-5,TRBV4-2,CASSQEGTTETQYF,TGTGCCAGCAGCCAAGAGGGGACTACGGAGACCCAGTACTTC
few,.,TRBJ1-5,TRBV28,CASSWGVLGQPQHF,TGTGCCAGCAGTTGGGGGGTCTTGGGTCAGCCCCAGCATTTT
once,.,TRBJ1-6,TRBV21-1,CASSPQAGAPIYSPLHF,TGTGCCAGCAGCCCCCAGGCGGGGGCGCCTATTTATTCACCCCTCCACTTT
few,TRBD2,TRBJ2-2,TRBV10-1,CASNSGLAGGPRTGELFF,TGCGCCAGCAACTCGGGACTAGCGGGGGGGCCGCGGACCGGGGAGCTGTTTTTT
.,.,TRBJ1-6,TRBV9,CASSSHSSSYNSPLHF,TGTGCCAGCAGCTCGCACTCTAGCTCCTATAATTCACCCCTCCACTTT
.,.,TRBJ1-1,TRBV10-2,CASLEGDTEAFF,TGCGCCAGCCTTGAGGGGGACACTGAAGCTTTCTTT
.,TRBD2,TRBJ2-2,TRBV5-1,CASSPSGGASTGELFF,TGCGCCAGCAGCCCGAGCGGGGGGGCCAGCACCGGGGAGCTGTTTTTT
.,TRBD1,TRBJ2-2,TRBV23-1,CASSQRTGANTGELFF,TGCGCCAGCAGTCAAAGAACAGGGGCGAACACCGGGGAGCTGTTTTTT
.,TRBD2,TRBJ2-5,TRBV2,CASRAGTSGGFPETQYF,TGTGCCAGCAGGGCCGGGACTAGCGGGGGCTTTCCGGAGACCCAGTACTTC
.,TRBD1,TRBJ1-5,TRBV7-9,CASSEGAVNQPQHF,TGTGCCAGCAGCGAGGGGGCGGTCAATCAGCCCCAGCATTTT
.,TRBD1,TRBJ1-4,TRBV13,CASSFGAGQGEKLFF,TGTGCCAGCAGCTTCGGGGCTGGACAGGGTGAAAAACTGTTTTTT